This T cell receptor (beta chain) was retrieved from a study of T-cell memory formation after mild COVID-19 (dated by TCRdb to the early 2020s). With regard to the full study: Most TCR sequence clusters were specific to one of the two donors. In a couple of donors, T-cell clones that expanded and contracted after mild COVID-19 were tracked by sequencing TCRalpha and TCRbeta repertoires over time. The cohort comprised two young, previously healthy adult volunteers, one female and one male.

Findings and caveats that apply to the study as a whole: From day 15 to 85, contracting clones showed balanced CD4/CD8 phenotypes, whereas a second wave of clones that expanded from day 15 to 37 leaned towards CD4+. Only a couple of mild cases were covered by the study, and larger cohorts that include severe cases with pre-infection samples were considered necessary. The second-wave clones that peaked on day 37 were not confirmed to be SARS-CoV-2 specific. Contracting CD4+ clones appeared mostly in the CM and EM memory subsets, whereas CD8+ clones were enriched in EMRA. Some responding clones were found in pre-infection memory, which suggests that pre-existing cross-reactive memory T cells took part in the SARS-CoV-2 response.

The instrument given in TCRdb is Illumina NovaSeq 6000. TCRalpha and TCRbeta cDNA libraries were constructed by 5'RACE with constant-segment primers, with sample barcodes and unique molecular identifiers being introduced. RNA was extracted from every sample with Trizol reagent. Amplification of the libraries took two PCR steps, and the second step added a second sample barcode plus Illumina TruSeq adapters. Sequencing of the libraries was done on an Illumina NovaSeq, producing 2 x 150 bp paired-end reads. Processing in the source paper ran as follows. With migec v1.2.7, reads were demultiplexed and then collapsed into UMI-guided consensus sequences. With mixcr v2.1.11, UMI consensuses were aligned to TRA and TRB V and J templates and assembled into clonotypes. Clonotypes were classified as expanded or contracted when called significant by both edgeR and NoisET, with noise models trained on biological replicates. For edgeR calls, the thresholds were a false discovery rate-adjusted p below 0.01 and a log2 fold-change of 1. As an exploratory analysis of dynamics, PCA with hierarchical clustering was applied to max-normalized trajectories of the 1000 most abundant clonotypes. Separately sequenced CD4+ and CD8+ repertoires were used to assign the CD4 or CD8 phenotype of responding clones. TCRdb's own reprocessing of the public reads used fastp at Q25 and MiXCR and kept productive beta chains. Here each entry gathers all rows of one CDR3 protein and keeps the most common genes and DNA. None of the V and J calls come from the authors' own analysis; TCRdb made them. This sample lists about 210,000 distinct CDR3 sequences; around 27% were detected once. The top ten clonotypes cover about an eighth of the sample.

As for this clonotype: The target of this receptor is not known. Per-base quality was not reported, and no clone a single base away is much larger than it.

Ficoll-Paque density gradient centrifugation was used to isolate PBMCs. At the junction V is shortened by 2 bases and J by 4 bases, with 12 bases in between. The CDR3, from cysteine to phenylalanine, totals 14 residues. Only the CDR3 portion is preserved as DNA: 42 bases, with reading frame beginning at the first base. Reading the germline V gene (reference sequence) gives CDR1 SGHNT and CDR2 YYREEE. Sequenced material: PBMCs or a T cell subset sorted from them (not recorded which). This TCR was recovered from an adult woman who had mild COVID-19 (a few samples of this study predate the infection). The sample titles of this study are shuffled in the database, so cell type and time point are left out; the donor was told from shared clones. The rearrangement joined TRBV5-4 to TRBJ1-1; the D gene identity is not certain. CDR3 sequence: CASSLTEMGTEAFF. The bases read TGTGCCAGCAGCTTAACCGAGATGGGCACTGAAGCTTTCTTT.